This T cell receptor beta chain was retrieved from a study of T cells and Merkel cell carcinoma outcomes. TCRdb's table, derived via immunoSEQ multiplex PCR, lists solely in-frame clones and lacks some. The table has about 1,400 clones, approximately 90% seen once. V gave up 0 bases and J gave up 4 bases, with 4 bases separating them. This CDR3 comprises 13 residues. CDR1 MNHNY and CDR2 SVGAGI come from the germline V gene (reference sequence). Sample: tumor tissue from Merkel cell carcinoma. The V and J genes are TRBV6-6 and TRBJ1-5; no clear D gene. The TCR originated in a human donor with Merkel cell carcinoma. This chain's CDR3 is CASSYSTNQPQHF. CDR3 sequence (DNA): TGTGCCAGCAGTTACTCTACAAATCAGCCCCAGCATTTT.